The entry that follows covers one TCR beta chain sequence. The sample originates from a study of blood T cell repertoires in COVID-19. The overall study: The origin of the acute and convalescent COVID-19 samples was the United States, Italy and Spain.

Sequencing was performed with immunoSEQ multiplex PCR; in TCRdb, only in-frame clones are kept and a portion is missing. The sample holds approximately 300,000 clones; approximately 85% are singletons and the top ten take approximately 1.5%. The CDR3 is made up of 15 amino acids. Germline V gene lookup returns CDR1 MNHEY and CDR2 SVGAGI. V lost 4 bases and J lost 7; bases outside the gene matches: 7. V usage is TRBV6-5 and J usage is TRBJ2-1; the match to TRBD2 covers 10 bases. This receptor was identified in a woman aged 50 to 60 with acute or convalescent COVID-19. Material for sequencing was peripheral blood. The CDR3, as DNA: TGTGCCAGCAGTTCATCGGGACTAGCGTCAAATGAGCAGTTCTTC. This translates into CASSSSGLASNEQFF.